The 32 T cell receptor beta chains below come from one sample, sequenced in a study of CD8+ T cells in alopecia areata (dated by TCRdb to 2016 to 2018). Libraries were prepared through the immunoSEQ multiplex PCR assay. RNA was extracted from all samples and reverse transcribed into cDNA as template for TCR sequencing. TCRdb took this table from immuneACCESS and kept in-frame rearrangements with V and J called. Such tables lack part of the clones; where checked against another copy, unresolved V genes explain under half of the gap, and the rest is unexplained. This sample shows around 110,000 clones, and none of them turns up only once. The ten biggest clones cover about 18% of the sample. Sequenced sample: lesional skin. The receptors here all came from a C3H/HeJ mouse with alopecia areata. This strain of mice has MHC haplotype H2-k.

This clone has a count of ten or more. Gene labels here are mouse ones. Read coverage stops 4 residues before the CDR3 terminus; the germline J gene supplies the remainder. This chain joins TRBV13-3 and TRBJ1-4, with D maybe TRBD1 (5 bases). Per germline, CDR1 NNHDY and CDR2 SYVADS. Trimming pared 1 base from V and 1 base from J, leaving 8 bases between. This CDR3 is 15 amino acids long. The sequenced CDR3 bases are TGTGCCAGCAGTGATCCCAGGGCTTCCAACGAA. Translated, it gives CASSDPRASNE. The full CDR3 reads CASSDPRASNERLFF.

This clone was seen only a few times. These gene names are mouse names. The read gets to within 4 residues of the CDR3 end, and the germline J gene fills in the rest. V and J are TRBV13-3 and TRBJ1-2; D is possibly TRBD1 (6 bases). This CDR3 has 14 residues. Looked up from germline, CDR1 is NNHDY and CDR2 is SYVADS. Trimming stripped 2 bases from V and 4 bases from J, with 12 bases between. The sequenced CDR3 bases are TGTGCCAGCAGTGAGAGGGGGGCTGGCTCC. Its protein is CASSERGAGS. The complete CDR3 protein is CASSERGAGSDYTF.

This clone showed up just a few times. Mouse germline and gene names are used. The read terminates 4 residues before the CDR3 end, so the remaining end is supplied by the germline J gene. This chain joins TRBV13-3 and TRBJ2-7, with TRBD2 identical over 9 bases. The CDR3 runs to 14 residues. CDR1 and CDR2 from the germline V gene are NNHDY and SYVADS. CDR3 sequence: CASSELGGLYEQYF. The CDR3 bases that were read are TGTGCCAGCAGTGAACTGGGGGGTCTGTAT.

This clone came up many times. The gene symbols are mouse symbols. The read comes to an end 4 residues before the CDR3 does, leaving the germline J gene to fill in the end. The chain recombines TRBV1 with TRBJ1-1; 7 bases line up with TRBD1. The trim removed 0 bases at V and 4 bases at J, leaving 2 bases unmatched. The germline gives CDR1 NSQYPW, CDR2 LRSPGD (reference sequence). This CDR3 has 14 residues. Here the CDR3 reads CTCSADQGVTEVFF. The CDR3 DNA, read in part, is TGCACCTGCAGTGCAGATCAGGGGGTCACA.

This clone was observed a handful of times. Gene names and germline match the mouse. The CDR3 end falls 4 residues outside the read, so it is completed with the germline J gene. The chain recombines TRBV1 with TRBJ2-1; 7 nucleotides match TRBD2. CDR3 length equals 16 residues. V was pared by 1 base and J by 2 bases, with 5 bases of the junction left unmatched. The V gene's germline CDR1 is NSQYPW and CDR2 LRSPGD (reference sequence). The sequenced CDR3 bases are TGCACCTGCAGTGCAGGTGCCGGGGGGGACTATGCT. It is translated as CTCSAGAGGDYA. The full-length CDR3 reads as CTCSAGAGGDYAEQFF.

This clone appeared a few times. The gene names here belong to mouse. Partial CDR3 DNA: TGTGCCAGCAGTCCCCACAGGAGTCAAAAC. It codes for CASSPHRSQN. The complete CDR3 protein is CASSPHRSQNTLYF. The J gene is TRBJ2-4, the V gene TRBV13-1; D possibly corresponds to TRBD1 (5 bases). The read finishes 4 residues shy of the CDR3 end, and the germline J gene is used to complete it. The CDR3 extends over 14 amino acids. V was trimmed by 4 bases and J by 0 bases, leaving 9 bases between them. Germline V lookup: CDR1 NSHNY, CDR2 SYGAGN.

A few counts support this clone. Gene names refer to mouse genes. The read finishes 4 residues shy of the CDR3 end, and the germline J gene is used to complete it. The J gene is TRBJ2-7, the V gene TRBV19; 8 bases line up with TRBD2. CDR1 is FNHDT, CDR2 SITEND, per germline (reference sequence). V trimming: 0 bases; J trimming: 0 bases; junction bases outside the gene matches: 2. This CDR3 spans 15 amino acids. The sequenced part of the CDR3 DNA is TGTGCCAGCAGTATAGTAGGACTGGGCTCCTAT. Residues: CASSIVGLGSY. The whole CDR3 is CASSIVGLGSYEQYF.

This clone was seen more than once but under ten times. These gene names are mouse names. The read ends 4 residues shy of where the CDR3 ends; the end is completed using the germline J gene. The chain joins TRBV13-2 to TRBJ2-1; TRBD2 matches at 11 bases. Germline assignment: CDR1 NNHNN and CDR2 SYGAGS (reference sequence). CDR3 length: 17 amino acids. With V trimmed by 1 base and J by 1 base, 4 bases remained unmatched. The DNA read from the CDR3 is TGTGCCAGCGGTGATCCTGACTGGGGGGGGAACTATGCT. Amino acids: CASGDPDWGGNYA. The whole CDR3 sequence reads CASGDPDWGGNYAEQFF.

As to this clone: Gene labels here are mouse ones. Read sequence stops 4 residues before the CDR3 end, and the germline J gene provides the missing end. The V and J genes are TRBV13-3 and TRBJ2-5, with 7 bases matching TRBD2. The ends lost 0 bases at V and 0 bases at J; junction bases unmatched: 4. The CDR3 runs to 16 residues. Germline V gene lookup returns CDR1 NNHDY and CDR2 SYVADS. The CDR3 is CASSDDWGPNQDTQYF. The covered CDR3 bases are TGTGCCAGCAGTGATGACTGGGGACCTAACCAAGAC.

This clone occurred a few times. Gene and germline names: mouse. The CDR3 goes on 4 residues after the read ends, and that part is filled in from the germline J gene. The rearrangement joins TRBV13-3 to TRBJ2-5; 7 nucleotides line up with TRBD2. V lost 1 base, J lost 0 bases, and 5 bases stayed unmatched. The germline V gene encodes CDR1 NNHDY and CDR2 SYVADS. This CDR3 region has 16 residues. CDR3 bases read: TGTGCCAGCAGTGATTGGGGGGTGGAGAACCAAGAC. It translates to CASSDWGVENQD. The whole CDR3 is CASSDWGVENQDTQYF.

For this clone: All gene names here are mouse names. The part of the CDR3 DNA that was read is TGTGCCAGCAGTGATGCAAGGGGGCGTTCAAACTCC. Encoded protein: CASSDARGRSNS. The whole CDR3 is CASSDARGRSNSDYTF. The J gene is TRBJ1-2, the V gene TRBV13-3; TRBD1 matches 7 bases. Read data end 4 residues before the CDR3 end; the end is taken from the germline J gene. Germline V gene data show CDR1 as NNHDY and CDR2 as SYVADS. Trimming took 0 bases from V and 0 from J; bases not matched to a gene: 5. The CDR3 runs to 16 residues.

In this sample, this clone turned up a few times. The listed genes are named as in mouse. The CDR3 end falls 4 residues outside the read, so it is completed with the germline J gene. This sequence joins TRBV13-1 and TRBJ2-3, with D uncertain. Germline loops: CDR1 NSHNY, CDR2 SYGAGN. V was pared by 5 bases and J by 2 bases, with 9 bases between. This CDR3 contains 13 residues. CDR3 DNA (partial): TGTGCCAGCAGGCAACATCATGCAGAA. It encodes CASRQHHAE. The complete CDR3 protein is CASRQHHAETLYF.

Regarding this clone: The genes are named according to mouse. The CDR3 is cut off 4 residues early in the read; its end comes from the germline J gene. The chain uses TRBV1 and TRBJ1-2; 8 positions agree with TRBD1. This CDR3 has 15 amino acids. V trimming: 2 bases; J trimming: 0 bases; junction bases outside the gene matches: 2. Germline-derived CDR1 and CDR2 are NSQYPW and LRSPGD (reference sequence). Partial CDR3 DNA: TGCACCTGCAGTGCACCGACAGGGGCAAACTCC. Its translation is CTCSAPTGANS. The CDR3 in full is CTCSAPTGANSDYTF.

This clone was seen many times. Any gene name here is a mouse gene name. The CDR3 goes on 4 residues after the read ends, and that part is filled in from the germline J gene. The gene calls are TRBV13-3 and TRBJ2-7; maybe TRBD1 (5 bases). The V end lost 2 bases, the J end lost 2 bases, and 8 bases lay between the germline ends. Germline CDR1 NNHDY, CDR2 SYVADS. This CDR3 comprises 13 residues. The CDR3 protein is CASSDRETYEQYF. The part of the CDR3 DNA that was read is TGTGCCAGCAGTGACAGGGAGACCTAT.

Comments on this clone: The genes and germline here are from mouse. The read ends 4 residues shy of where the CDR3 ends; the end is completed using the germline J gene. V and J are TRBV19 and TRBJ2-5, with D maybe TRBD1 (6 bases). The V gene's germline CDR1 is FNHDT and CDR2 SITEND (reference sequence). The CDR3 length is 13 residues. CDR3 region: CASSMKTGDTQYF. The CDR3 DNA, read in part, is TGTGCCAGCAGTATGAAAACAGGGGAC.

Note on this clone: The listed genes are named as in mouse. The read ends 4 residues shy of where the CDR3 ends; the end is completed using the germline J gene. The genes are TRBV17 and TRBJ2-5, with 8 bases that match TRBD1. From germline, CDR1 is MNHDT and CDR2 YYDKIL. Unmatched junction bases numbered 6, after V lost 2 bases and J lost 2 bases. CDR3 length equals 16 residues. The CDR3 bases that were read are TGTGCTAGCAGTAGAACAGGGGGAGGGGGCCAAGAC. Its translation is CASSRTGGGGQD. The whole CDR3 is CASSRTGGGGQDTQYF.

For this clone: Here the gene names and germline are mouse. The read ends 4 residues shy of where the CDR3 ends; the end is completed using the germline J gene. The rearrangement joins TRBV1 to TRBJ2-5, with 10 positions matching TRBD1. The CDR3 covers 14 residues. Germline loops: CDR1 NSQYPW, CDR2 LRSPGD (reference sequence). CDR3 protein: CTCRTDRGRDTQYF. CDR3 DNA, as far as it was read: TGCACCTGCAGAACAGACAGGGGGCGGGAC.

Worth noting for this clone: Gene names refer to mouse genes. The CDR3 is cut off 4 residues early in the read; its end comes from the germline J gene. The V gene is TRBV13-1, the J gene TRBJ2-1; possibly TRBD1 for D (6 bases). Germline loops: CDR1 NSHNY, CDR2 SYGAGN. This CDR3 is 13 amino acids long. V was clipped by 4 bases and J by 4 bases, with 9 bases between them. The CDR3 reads CASSLGQYAEQFF. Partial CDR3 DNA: TGTGCCAGCAGTCTCGGACAGTATGCT.

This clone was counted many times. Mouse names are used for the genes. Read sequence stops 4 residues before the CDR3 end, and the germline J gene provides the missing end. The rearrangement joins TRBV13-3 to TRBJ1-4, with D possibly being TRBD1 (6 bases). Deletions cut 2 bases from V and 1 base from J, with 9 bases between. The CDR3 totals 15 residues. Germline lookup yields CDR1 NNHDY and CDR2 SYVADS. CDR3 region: CASSDRGASNERLFF. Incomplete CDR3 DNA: TGTGCCAGCAGTGACAGGGGTGCTTCCAACGAA.

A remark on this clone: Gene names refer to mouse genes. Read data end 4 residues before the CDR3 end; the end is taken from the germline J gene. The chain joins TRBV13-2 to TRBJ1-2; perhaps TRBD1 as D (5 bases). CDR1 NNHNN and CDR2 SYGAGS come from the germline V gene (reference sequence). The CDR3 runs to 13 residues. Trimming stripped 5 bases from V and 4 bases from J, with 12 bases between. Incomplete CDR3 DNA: TGTGCCAGCGGGATCAGGGCAGGCTCC. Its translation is CASGIRAGS. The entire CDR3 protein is CASGIRAGSDYTF.

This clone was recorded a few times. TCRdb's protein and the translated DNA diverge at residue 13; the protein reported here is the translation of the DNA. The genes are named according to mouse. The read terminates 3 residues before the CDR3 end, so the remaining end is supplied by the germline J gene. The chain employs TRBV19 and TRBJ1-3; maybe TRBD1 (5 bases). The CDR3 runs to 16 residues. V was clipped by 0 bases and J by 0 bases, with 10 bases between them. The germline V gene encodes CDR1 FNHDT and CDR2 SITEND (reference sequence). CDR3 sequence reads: CASSIVGGVSGNTLYF. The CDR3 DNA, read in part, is TGTGCCAGCAGTATAGTTGGGGGTGTTTCTGGAAATACG. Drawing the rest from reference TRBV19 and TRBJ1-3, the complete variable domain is GGIITQTPKFLIGQEGQKLTLKCQQNFNHDTMYWYRQDSGKGLRLIYYSITENDLQKGDLSEGYDASREKKSSFSLTVTSAQKNEMAVFLCASSIVGGVSGNTLYFGEGSRLIVV.

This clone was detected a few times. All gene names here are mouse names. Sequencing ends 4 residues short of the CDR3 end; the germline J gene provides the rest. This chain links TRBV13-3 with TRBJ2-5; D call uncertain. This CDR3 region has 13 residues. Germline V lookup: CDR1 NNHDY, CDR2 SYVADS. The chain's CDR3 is CASSDLLGDTQYF. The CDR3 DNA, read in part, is TGTGCCAGCAGTGATCTTTTAGGAGAC. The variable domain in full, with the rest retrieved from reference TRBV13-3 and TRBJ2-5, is EAAVTQSPRSKVAVTGGKVTLSCHQTNNHDYMYWYRQDTGHGLRLIHYSYVADSTEKGDIPDGYKASRPSQENFSLILELASLSQTAVYFCASSDLLGDTQYFGPGTRLLVL.

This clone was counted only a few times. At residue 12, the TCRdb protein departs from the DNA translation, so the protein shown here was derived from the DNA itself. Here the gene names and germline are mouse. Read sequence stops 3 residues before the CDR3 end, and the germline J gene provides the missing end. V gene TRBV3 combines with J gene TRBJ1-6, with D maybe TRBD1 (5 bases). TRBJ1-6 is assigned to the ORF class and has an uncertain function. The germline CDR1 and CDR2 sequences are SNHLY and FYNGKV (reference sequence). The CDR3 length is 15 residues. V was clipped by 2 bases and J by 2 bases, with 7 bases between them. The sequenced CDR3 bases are TGTGCCAGCAGCTTATGCAGGGCCTATAATTCGCCC. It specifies CASSLCRAYNSP. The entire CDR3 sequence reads CASSLCRAYNSPLYF.

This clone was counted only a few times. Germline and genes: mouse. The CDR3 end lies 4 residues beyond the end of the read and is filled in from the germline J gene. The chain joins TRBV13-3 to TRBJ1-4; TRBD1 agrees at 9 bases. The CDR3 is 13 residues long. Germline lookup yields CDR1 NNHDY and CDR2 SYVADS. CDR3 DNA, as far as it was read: TGTGCCAGCGACACAGGGGGCGGCGAA. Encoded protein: CASDTGGGE. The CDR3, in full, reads CASDTGGGERLFF.

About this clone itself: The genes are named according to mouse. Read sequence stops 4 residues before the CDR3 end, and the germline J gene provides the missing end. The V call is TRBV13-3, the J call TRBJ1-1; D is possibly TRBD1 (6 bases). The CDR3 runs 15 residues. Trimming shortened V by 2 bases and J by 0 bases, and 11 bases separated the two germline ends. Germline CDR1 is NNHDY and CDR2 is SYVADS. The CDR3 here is CASSERDNSNTEVFF. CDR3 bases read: TGTGCCAGCAGTGAACGGGACAACTCAAACACA.

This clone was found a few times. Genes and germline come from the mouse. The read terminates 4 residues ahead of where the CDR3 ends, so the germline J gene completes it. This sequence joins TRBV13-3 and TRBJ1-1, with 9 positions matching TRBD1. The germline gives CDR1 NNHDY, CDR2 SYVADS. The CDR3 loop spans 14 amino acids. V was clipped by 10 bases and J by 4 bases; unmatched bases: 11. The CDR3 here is CAAGSGTGTTEVFF. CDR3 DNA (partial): TGTGCCGCCGGCTCCGGGACAGGGACCACA.

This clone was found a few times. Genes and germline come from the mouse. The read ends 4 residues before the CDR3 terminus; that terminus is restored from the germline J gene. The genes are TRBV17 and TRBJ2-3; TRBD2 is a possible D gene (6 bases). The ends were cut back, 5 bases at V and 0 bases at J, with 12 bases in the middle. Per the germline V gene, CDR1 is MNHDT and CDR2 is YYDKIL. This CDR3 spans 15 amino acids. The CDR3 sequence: CASSETGLSAETLYF. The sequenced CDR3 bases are TGTGCTAGCAGTGAGACTGGTCTTAGTGCAGAA.

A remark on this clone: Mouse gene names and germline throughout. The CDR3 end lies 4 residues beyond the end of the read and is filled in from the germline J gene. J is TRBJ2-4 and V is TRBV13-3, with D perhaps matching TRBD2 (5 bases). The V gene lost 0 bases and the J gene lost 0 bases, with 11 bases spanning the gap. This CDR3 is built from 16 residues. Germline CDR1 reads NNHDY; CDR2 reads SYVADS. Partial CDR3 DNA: TGTGCCAGCAGTGATGCAAGTCTGGGTAGTCAAAAC. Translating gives CASSDASLGSQN. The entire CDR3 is CASSDASLGSQNTLYF. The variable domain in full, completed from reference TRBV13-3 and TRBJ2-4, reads EAAVTQSPRSKVAVTGGKVTLSCHQTNNHDYMYWYRQDTGHGLRLIHYSYVADSTEKGDIPDGYKASRPSQENFSLILELASLSQTAVYFCASSDASLGSQNTLYFGAGTRLSVL.

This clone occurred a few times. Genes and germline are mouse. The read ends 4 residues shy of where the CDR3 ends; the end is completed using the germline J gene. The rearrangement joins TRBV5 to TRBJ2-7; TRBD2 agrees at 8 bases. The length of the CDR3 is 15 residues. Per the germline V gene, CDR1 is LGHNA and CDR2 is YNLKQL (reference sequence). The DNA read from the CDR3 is TGTGCCAGCAGCCAAGATCTCCCTGGGGGGTAT. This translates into CASSQDLPGGY. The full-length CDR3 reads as CASSQDLPGGYEQYF.

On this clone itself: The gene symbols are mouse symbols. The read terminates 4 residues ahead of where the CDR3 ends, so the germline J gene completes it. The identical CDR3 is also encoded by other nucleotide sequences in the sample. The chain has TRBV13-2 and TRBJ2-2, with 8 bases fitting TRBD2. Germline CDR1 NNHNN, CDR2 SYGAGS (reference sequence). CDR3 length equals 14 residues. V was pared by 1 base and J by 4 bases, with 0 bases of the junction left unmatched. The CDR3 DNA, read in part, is TGTGCCAGCGGTGATTGGGGGGGCACCGGG. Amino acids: CASGDWGGTG. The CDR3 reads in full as CASGDWGGTGQLYF.

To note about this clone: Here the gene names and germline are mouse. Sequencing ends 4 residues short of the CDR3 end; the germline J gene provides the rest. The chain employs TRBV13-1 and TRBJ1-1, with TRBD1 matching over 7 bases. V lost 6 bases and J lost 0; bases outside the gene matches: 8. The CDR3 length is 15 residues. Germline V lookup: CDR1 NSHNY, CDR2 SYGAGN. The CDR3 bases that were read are TGTGCCAGCACAGCCGGGACAGTTGCAAACACA. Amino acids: CASTAGTVANT. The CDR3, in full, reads CASTAGTVANTEVFF.

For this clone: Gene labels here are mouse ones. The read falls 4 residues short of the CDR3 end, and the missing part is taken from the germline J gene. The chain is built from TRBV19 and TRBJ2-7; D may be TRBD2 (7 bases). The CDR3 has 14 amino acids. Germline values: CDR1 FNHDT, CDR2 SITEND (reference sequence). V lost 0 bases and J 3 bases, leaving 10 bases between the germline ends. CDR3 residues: CASSIVGGGYEQYF. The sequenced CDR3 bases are TGTGCCAGCAGTATAGTAGGGGGGGGCTAT.